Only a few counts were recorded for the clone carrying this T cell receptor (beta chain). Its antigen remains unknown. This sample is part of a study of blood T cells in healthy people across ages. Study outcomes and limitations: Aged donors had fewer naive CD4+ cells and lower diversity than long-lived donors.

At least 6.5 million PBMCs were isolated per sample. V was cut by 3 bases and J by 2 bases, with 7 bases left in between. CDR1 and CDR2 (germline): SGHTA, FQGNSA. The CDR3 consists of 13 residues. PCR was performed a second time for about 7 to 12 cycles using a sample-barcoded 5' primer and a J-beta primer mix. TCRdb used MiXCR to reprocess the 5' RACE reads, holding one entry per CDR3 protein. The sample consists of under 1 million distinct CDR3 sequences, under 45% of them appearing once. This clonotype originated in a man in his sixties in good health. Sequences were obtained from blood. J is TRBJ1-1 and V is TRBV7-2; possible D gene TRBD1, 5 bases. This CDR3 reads CASSFRDNTEAFF. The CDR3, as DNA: TGTGCCAGCAGCTTCCGGGACAACACTGAAGCTTTCTTT. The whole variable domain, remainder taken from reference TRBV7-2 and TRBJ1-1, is GAGVSQSPSNKVTEKGKDVELRCDPISGHTALYWYRQSLGQGLEFLIYFQGNSAPDKSGLPSDRFSAERTGGSVSTLTIQRTQQEDSAVYLCASSFRDNTEAFFGQGTRLTVV.